This entry features one T cell receptor (beta chain) sequence. Its antigen is unknown. Base qualities are not provided; no much larger clone lies one nucleotide away. The data were taken from a study of cytomegalovirus exposure and HLA in healthy donors (dated by TCRdb to 2016 to 2017). With respect to the entire study: An earlier analysis of approximately 640 of the donors reported approximately 270 Gb of sequence data and 100 million to 130 million unique TCR beta sequences from 150 million to 200 million T cells. Roughly 300 gigabases of sequencing data and around 85 million unique TCR sequences made up an early release that covered nearly 650 HLA-typed donors. Of the 398 genotyped donors, over 70% fell in the genetic ancestry cluster associated with self-reported Caucasian donors. The study aimed to test whether cataloging public T cell receptors could reveal signatures of past pathogen exposure. Using immunosequencing, the study profiled T cell repertoires from fewer than 850 subjects and related those repertoires to cytomegalovirus serostatus. Along with the roughly 670-subject first cohort, a separate validation cohort of over 90 different subjects was used. To predict cytomegalovirus infection status, the study brought together high-throughput TCR immunosequencing, statistical association of individual TCRs with disease status, and machine learning. To study patterns of TCR occurrence, a later analysis re-analyzed previously published TCR beta repertoires from 666 donors and added high-resolution HLA genotyping. Rather than using new phenotypic data, the later analysis identified candidate immune exposures from TCR beta sequences and from how often those sequences occurred across donors. In an earlier analysis of more than 550 of the donors, high-throughput TCR beta sequencing was used to judge whether each TCR beta V gene segment behaved as functional or pseudogenic. Donor age, sex, ethnicity and CMV serostatus were compiled alongside the repertoire data. A later genetic analysis took genome-wide SNP genotypes for about 65% of the 666 donors and used that subset as a discovery cohort. Every repertoire in the discovery cohort had been generated on one and the same sequencing platform. Class I and class II HLA loci were covered by the typing at four-digit resolution. Typing coverage differed by locus: A, B, C, DRB1 and DQB1 were typed in roughly 629-630 donors, DQA1 in around 500, DPA1 in approximately 600, and DPB1 in 450 to 490. Because of strong linkage in the cohort, roughly five DR-DQ haplotypes were treated as single units for association and clustering. On average, 235,054 unique TCR beta nucleotide sequences were sequenced per donor among 398 genotyped donors of the cohort, with 15% to 20% of those sequences being non-productive. The paper as a whole reports these results and caveats: A later analysis reported that several top co-occurrence clusters appeared linked to parvovirus B19, influenza, CMV and Epstein-Barr virus. Because HLA typing was missing for some donors at each locus, association tests included only the typed subset. Correlated functional status among segregating V segments might reflect linkage disequilibrium, but an unknown experimental factor could not be ruled out. Strong co-occurrence of HLA alleles, especially DR and DQ, made assigning TCR associations to individual alleles difficult. A later analysis found that TCR association rates varied across HLA loci, with DRB1 alleles showing the most associated TCRs and HLA-C alleles the fewest. According to a later analysis, most CMV-associated TCR beta chains appeared to be HLA-restricted, and the HLA associations seemed to be driven largely by CMV exposure. CMV serostatus was the only immune exposure information available for the cohort. The presence/absence analyses assumed that sequencing depth was roughly uniform across donors, and that assumption may not be true. In a later analysis, HLA-associated TCR beta chains were found to be more clonally expanded and to have lower generation probabilities than equally common non-associated chains. In both the original and validation cohorts, the classifier was reported to diagnose cytomegalovirus status with high specificity and sensitivity. A further reported finding was that TCR beta sequences accurately predicted the HLA-A and HLA-B alleles for most subjects in the first cohort. In a later genetic analysis, a missense DCLRE1C variant was associated with V-gene and J-gene trimming of TCR beta chains, and the association was replicated in an independent cohort. A few of the identified cytomegalovirus-associated TCR beta chains were confirmed in vitro to be specific for cytomegalovirus antigens. It was suggested by the authors that the approach could potentially be generalized to other disease states and immunological phenotypes. Only TCR beta chains were sequenced in this cohort, and the absence of alpha or paired-chain data limited detectable features. Approximately 18 rarely observed V segments, including chromosome 9 orphons, were excluded from the earlier analysis of some 590 of the donors because counts were too low. According to a later genetic analysis, donors in an Asian-associated ancestry cluster had fewer N-insertions in productive TCRs than the roughly 670-donor mean. While some public TCRs were present in many individuals, most TCR sequences turned up only very rarely across donors. The study listed 164 TCR beta chains as associated with cytomegalovirus. Specific HLA alleles were associated with over 15,000 TCR beta sequences at a false discovery rate of 0.05 in a later analysis. A cluster of highly shared sequence variants was judged likely to represent a technical artifact of the sequencing pipeline. An earlier analysis of approximately 570 of the donors showed that most TCR beta V segments appeared in productive rearrangements either about 87% or about 30% of the time, which broadly matched IMGT annotations.

Libraries were constructed by the immunoSEQ multiplex PCR assay. The multiplex PCR relied on a mix of 60 forward primers for TCR Vbeta segments and 13 reverse primers for TCR Jbeta segments. The CDR3 region of rearranged TCR beta genes was amplified from genomic DNA by a multiplex PCR assay. The Illumina HiSeq System was used to sequence the amplified TCR beta libraries as 87-base-pair reads. The source study handled its data this way. A later analysis counted around 72 million unique TCR beta chains across the 500 to 850 repertoires, and around 12 million of these chains were shared by at least two donors. Raw reads were error-corrected and collapsed into unique sequences by a nearest-neighbor algorithm in which closely related sequences were merged to remove PCR and sequencing errors. To assign V, D and J gene segments, CDR3 sequences were aligned to IMGT reference sequences. Each retained sequence needed at least a six-nucleotide match to both a V gene segment and a J gene segment. A rearrangement counted as productive if the CDR3 had no stop codons and remained in frame with V and J, and every other rearrangement counted as non-productive. Following IMGT convention, CDR3 was defined as the stretch from the second conserved V-encoded cysteine to the conserved J-encoded phenylalanine. In an earlier analysis of approximately 500 of the donors, sequences lacking an unambiguous match to a single V gene segment were excluded. In an earlier analysis of about 590 of the donors, a V segment was called functional when productive rearrangements were above 56.7%, and segregating when the standard deviation between donors exceeded 5%. To diagnose cytomegalovirus status from the catalog of TCR beta chain sequences, a statistical classification framework was built. In a later analysis, V and J genes were assigned by comparing TCR nucleotide sequences against IMGT/GENE-DB human TR gene sequences. A later analysis assigned CDR3 sequences and most-parsimonious VDJ recombination scenarios with the TCRdist pipeline. In a later analysis, each TCR beta chain was defined by its CDR3 amino acid sequence together with its V-gene family, and reads without a unique V-gene family were excluded. As a way to deal with suspected cross-contamination and a sequencing artifact, a later analysis dropped 592 nucleotide sequences that were highly shared and had low generation probability. In a later analysis, a clonal expansion index was calculated for each public chain from normalized within-repertoire ranks of inferred template counts. A later analysis computed generation probabilities with a VDJ recombination model fitted to out-of-frame rearrangements, and checked the results against IGoR. A later analysis scored TCR-TCR, TCR-HLA and TCR-CMV co-occurrence with hypergeometric tests, applying a repertoire-size bias correction to TCR pairs. A later analysis estimated false discovery rates by permuting HLA or CMV assignments 20 times. In a later analysis, co-occurring TCRs were grouped using DBSCAN, and TCRdist sequence similarity was added for clustering within HLA-allele-positive subsets. Co-occurrence clustering excluded repertoires with fewer than 30,000 or more than 120,000 public chains, plus five with anomalous nucleotide sharing. Imported from immuneACCESS, the table was reduced by TCRdb to in-frame sequences with V and J called. These copies leave out some clones; in studies compared against another copy, an unresolved V gene accounts for under half, and the cause of the remainder is not known. V and J calls and clone size are given by that table; D and trimming were obtained from the DNA. This sample holds 120,000 or so clones; roughly 17% were observed only once. The ten largest clones take up roughly 3% of the sample.

The cohort comprised 670 or so healthy bone marrow donors. All cohort members were sampled while nominally healthy, although unrecorded immune exposures were likely present. The donor tested CMV seropositive and was one of the 289 seropositive cohort members. Each donor provided a peripheral blood sample, and peripheral blood mononuclear cells were used for TCR beta sequencing. Genomic DNA extraction from the blood cell samples was performed with the Qiagen DNeasy Blood Extraction Kit. The receptor's source is a female donor in good health and CMV-seropositive. The sequenced sample consisted of PBMCs.

The CDR3: CASSPGGRLDGYTF. The bases read TGTGCCAGCAGCCCCGGGGGACGGCTAGATGGCTACACCTTC. The chain couples TRBV7-2 to TRBJ1-2; the best D guess is TRBD1, with 5 bases matching. V lost 5 bases and J lost 6 bases; the stretch between them is 16 bases long. The CDR3 runs 14 amino acids, cysteine and phenylalanine included. Here the CDR3 DNA is all that survives: 42 bases in frame from base 1. From a lookup of the germline V gene, CDR1 and CDR2 are SGHTA and FQGNSA.